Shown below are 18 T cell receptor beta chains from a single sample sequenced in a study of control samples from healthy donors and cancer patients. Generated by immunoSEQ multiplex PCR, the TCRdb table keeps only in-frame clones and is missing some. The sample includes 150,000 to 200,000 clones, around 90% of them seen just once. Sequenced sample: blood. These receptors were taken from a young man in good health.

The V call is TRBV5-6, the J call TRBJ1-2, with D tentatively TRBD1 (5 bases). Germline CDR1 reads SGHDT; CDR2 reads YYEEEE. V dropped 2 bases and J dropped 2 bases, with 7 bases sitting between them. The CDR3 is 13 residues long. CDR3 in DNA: TGTGCCAGCAGCTTCACAGGCAACTATGGCTACACCTTC. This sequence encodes CASSFTGNYGYTF.

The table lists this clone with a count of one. This CDR3 is CASSLVGARGYTF. As DNA, the CDR3 is TGTGCCAGCAGTTTAGTGGGGGCGCGTGGCTACACCTTC. This sequence joins TRBV27 and TRBJ1-2; possible D gene TRBD1, 6 bases. This CDR3 contains 13 residues. The V end lost 2 bases, the J end lost 7 bases, and 11 bases lay between the germline ends. The germline V gene has CDR1 MNHEY and CDR2 SMNVEV (reference sequence).

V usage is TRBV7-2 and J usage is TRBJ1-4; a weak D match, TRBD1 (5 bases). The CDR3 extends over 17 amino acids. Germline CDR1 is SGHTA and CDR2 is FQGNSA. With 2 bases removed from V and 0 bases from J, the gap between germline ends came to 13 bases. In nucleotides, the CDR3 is TGTGCCAGCAGCTTAAGGGCGGGGACTGCAACTAATGAAAAACTGTTTTTT. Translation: CASSLRAGTATNEKLFF.

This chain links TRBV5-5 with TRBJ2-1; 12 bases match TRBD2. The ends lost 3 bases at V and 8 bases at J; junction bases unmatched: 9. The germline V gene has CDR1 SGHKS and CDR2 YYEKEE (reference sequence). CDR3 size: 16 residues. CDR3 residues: CASSSLGTSGWDEQFF. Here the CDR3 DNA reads TGTGCCAGCAGCTCCCTCGGGACTAGCGGGTGGGATGAGCAGTTCTTC.

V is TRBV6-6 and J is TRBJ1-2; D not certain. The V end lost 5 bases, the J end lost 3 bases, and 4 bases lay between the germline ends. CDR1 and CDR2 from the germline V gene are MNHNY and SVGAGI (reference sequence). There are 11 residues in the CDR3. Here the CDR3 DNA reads TGTGCCAGCAGTAATTACTATGGCTACACCTTC. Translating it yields CASSNYYGYTF.

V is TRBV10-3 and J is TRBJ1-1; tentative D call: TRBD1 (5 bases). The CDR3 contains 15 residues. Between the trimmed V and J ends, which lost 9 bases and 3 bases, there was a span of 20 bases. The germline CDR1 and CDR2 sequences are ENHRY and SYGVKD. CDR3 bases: TGTGCCATAAGCAAGGGATCGGGGGTCGACACTGAAGCTTTCTTT. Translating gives CAISKGSGVDTEAFF.

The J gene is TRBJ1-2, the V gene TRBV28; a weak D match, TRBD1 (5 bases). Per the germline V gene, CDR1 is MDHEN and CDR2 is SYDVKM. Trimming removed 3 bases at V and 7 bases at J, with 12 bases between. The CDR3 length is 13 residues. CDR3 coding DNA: TGTGCCAGCAGTTTCCGCAGGGACGTTGGCTACACCTTC. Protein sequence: CASSFRRDVGYTF.

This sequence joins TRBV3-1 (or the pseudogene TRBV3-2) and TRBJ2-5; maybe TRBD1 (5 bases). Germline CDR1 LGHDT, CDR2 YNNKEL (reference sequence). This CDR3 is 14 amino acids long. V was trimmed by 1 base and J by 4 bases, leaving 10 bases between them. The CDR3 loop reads CASSQAGAGETQYF. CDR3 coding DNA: TGTGCCAGCAGCCAAGCTGGGGCTGGAGAGACCCAGTACTTC.

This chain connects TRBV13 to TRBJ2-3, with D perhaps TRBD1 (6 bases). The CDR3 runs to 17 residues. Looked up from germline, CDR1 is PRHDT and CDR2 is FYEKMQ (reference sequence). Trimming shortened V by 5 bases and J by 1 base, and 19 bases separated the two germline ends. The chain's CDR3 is CASSHPTMDSRTDTQYF. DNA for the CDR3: TGTGCCAGCAGCCACCCGACAATGGACAGCCGCACAGATACGCAGTATTTT.

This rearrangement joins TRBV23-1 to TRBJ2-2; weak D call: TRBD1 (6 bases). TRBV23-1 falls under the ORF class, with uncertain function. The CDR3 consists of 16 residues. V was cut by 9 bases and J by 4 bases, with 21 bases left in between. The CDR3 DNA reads TGCGCCAGTAGACTCGACAGGAGCCCCAGCACCGGGGAGCTGTTTTTT. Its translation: CASRLDRSPSTGELFF.

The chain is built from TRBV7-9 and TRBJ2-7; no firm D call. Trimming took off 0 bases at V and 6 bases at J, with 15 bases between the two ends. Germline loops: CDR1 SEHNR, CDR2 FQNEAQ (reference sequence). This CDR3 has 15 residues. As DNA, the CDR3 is TGTGCCAGCAGCTTAGCGCTGGGTGGTCGGGCCGAGCAGTACTTC. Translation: CASSLALGGRAEQYF. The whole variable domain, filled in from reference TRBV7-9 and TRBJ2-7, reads DTGVSQNPRHKITKRGQNVTFRCDPISEHNRLYWYRQTLGQGPEFLTYFQNEAQLEKSRLLSDRFSAERPKGSFSTLEIQRTEQGDSAMYLCASSLALGGRAEQYFGPGTRLTVT.

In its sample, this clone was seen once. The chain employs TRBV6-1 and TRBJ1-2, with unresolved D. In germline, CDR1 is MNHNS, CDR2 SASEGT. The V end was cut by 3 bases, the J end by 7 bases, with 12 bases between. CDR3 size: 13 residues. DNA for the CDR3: TGTGCCAGCAGTGAGGAAGGGATCGGTGGCTACACCTTC. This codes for CASSEEGIGGYTF.

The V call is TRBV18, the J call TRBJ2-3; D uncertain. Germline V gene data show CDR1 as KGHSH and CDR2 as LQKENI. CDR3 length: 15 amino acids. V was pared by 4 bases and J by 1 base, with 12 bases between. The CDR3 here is CASSRGVGGTDTQYF. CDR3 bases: TGTGCCAGCTCACGGGGTGTTGGGGGCACAGATACGCAGTATTTT.

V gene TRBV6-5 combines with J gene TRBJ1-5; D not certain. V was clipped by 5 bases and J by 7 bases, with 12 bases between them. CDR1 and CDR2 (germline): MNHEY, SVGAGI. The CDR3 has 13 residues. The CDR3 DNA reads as TGTGCCAGCAGTCCGGAGAATAGCCAGCCCCAGCATTTT. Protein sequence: CASSPENSQPQHF.

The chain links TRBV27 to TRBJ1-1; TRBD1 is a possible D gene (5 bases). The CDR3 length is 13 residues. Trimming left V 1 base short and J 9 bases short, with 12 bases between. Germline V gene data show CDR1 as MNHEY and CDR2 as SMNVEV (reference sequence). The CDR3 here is CASSLLGGDKAFF. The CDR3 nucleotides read TGTGCCAGCAGTTTATTGGGGGGGGATAAAGCTTTCTTT.

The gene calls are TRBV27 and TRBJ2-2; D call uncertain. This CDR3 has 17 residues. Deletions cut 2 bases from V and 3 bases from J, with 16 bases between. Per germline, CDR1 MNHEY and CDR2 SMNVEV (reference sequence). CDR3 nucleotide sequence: TGTGCCAGCAGTTTAACACGGGCACAGTTTTACACCGGGGAGCTGTTTTTT. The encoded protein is CASSLTRAQFYTGELFF.

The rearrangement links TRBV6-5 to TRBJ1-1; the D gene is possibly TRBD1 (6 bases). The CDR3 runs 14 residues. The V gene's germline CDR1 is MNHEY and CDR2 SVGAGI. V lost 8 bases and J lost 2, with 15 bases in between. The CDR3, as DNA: TGTGCCAGCTTTAGGGGGGGAGGAAACACTGAAGCTTTCTTT. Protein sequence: CASFRGGGNTEAFF.

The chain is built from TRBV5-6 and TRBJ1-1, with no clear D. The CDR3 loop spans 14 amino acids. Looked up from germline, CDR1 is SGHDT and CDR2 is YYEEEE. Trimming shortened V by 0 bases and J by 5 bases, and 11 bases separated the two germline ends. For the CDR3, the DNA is TGTGCCAGCAGCTTGGGGAGTGGGGTAACTGAAGCTTTCTTT. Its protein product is CASSLGSGVTEAFF.